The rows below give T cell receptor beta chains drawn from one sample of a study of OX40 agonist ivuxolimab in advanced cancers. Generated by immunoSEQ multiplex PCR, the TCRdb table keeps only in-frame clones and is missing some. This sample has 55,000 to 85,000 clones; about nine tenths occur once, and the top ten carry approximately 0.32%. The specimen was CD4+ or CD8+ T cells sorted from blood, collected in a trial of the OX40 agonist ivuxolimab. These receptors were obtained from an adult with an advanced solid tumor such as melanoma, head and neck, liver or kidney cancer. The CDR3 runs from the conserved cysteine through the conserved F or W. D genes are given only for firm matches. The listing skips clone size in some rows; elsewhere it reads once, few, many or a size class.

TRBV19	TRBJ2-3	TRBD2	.	CASSRTSGSVRDTQYF
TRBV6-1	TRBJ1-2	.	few	CASRPNYGYTF
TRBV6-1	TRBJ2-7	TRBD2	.	CASSIAGEVGEQYF
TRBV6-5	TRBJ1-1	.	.	CASSKDVYTEAFF
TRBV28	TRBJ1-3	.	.	CATKTAGSGNTIYF
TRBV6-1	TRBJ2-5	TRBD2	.	CASSVILAGGQETQYF
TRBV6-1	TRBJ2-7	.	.	CASRDQAGSGYEQYF
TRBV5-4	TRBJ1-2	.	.	CASSRQTGIYGYTF
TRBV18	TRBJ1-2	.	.	CASSEVPGPGYGYTF
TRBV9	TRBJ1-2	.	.	CASSVDGDGLYGYTF
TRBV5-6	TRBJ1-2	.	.	CASISWGRPPYYGYTF
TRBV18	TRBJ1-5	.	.	CASSPSGGPGQPQHF
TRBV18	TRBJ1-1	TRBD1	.	CASSPGQGSAFF
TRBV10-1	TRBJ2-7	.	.	CASSVARGEQYF
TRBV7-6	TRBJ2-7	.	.	CASSLGAATYEQYF
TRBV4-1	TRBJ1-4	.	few	CASSRQTGSATNEKLFF
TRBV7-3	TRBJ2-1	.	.	CASSLFGPNEQFF
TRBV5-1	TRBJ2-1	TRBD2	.	CASSMRREAYNEQFF
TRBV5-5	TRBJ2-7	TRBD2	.	CASSPGTSGKNEQYF
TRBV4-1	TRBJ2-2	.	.	CASTNRAANTGELFF
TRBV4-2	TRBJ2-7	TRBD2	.	CASSQASGSGTILPYEQYF
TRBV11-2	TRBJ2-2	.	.	CASRRPGGNTGELFF
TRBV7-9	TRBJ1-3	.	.	CASSFPSSSGNTIYF
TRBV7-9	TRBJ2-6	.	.	CASSVSGANVLTF
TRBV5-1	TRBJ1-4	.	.	CASSVQGSTNEKLFF
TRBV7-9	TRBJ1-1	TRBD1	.	CASSYRTGLNTEAFF
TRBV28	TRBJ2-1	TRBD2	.	CAVRGTSGRVYGDEQFF
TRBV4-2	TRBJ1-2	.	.	CASSPSGRENGYTF
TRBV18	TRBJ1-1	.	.	CASSPFDRNTEAFF
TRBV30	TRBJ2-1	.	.	CAWRNNEQFF
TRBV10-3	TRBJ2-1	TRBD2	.	CAIKQAGGHNEQFF
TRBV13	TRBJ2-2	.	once	CASSGGVLDTGELFF
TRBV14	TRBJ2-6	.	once	CASSQVHGPSGANVLTF
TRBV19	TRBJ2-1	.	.	CASSIAGFHYNEQFF
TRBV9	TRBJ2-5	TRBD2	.	CASSVEGGTRVGETQYF
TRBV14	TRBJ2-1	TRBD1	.	CASSPQAGSRGTGVNNEQFF
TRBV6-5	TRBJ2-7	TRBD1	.	CASLQGEGYEQYF
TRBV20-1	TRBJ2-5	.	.	CSMGGLETQYF
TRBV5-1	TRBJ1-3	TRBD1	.	CASRGTGSGNTIYF
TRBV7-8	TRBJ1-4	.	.	CASSLAQGVPNEKLFF
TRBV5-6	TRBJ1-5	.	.	CASSRTANQPQHF
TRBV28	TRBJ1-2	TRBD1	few	CASSVIRTGGNYGYTF
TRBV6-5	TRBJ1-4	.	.	CASRLRGRNEKLFF
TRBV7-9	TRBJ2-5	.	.	CASSPSGSQETQYF
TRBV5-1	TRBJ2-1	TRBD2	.	CASSLAASGGNEQFF
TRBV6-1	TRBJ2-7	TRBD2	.	CASSLTSGAYEQYF
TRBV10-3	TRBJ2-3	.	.	CAISGLADTQYF
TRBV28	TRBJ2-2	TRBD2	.	CASSLLASGRPNTGELFF